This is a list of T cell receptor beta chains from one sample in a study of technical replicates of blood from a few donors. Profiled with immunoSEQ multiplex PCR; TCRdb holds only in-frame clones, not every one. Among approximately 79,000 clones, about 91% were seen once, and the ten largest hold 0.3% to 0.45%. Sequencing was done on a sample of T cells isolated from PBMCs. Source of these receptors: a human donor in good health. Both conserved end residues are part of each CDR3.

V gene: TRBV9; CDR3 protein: CASSAPGQGPSGNTIYF
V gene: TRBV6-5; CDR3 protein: CASSSGRNNEQFF
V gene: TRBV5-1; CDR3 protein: CASSTGQGITDTQYF
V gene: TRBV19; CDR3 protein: CASSAGGQGLTNYYGYTF
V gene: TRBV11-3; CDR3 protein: CASSFSDRDTEAFF
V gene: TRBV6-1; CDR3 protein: CASSALGLAGYEQYF
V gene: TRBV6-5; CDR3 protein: CAGGQEGTNYGYTF
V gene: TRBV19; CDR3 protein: CASSPTGGGQPQHF
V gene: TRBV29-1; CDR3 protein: CSVEDGVHEQYF
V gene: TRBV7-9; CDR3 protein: CAIRDSSYEQYF
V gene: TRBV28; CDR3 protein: CASSLHRARESGKLFF
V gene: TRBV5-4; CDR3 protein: CASSPDRAQPQHF
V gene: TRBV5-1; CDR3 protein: CASSLGGSVSGANVLTF
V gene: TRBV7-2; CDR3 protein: CASSSSRGPYEQYF
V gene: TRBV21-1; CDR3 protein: CASSKGTRSSYEQYF
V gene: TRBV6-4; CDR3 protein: CASRGQGNSDTQYF
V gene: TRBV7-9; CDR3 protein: CASSFAPGTSGYEQYF
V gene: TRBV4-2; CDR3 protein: CASGGLESVTQYF